This T cell receptor beta chain is drawn from a study of blood T cells in healthy people across ages. The study's findings and limits: With donor CMV status unknown, expanded clonotype changes were possibly confounded.

Isolation of PBMCs gave at least 6.5 million cells per sample. With regard to this clonotype: Antigen specificity is unknown.

The CDR3 length is 14 residues. V was clipped by 3 bases and J by 6 bases, with 16 bases between them. Per the germline V gene, CDR1 is DFQATT and CDR2 is SNEGSKA (reference sequence). Together with a sample-barcoded 5' primer, a J-beta primer mix was included in a second PCR lasting roughly 6 to 12 cycles. MiXCR, applied by TCRdb to the 5' RACE reads, yields one record per CDR3 protein. The table lists more than 700,000 distinct CDR3 sequences, approximately 55% of them singletons. V is TRBV20-1 and J is TRBJ2-3; a possible D gene is TRBD2 (6 bases). Sequenced input: blood. This clonotype was sampled from a man at least 80 years old in good health. Here the CDR3 reads CSASGRAGRDTQYF. In DNA, the CDR3 is TGCAGTGCTAGTGGGCGAGCGGGCAGGGATACGCAGTATTTT.